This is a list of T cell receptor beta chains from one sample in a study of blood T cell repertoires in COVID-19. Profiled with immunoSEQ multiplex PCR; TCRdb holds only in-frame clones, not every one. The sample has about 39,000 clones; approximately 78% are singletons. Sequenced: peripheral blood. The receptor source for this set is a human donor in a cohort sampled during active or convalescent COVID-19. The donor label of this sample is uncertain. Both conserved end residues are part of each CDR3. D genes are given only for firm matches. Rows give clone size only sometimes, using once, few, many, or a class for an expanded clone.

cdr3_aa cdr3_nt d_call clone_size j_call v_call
CASRGAEEGYTF TGTGCCAGCCGGGGGGCAGAGGAAGGTTACACCTTC NA NA TRBJ1-2 TRBV6-5
CASRFGQSGTEAFF TGTGCCAGCAGGTTCGGACAGTCGGGTACTGAAGCTTTCTTT NA NA TRBJ1-1 TRBV6-5
CASSQGGVGQETQYF TGTGCCAGCAGCCAAGGGGGTGTAGGGCAAGAGACCCAGTACTTC NA NA TRBJ2-5 TRBV11-3
CASSPRLDREGEKLFF TGTGCCAGCAGCCCCCGGCTGGACAGGGAGGGTGAAAAACTGTTTTTT TRBD1 NA TRBJ1-4 TRBV7-6
CASSLDGVSSYNEQFF TGTGCCAGCAGCTTAGATGGTGTTAGCTCCTACAATGAGCAGTTCTTC NA NA TRBJ2-1 TRBV7-2
CASSQRAGGVNTGELFF TGTGCCAGCAGCCAAAGAGCAGGCGGGGTAAACACCGGGGAGCTGTTTTTT NA NA TRBJ2-2 TRBV4-2
CASVGSPWQETQYF TGTGCCAGCGTCGGGAGCCCGTGGCAAGAGACCCAGTACTTC NA NA TRBJ2-5 TRBV2
CASSPQGNYGYTF TGTGCCAGCAGCCCGCAGGGAAACTATGGCTACACCTTC NA NA TRBJ1-2 TRBV7-3
CASTPGLLSTGELFF TGTGCCAGCACCCCGGGTCTCTTGAGCACCGGGGAGCTGTTTTTT NA NA TRBJ2-2 TRBV11-3
CASSVTGNPGELFF TGTGCCAGCAGCGTCACAGGAAACCCCGGGGAGCTGTTTTTT NA NA TRBJ2-2 TRBV9
CASSLDRYTEAFF TGTGCCAGCAGTCTAGACAGATACACTGAAGCTTTCTTT NA few TRBJ1-1 TRBV12-3/TRBV12-4
CASSLVGTSGDLDTGELFF TGCGCCAGCAGCTTGGTTGGGACTAGCGGGGATCTGGACACCGGGGAGCTGTTTTTT TRBD2 once TRBJ2-2 TRBV5-1
CASSSMGARSQETQYF TGTGCCAGCAGCTCGATGGGGGCCAGGAGCCAAGAGACCCAGTACTTC NA NA TRBJ2-5 TRBV21-1
CASSLNRNTEAFF TGTGCCAGCAGCTTAAACAGGAACACTGAAGCTTTCTTT NA NA TRBJ1-1 TRBV7-3
CASSTTSGPYNEQFF TGTGCCAGCAGCACTACTAGCGGGCCTTACAATGAGCAGTTCTTC TRBD2 NA TRBJ2-1 TRBV11-2
CASSLAGNQPQHF TGTGCCAGCAGCTTGGCGGGCAATCAGCCCCAGCATTTT NA NA TRBJ1-5 TRBV5-5
CASSQEFQRLNSPPHF TGCGCCAGCAGCCAAGAGTTCCAGAGGCTTAATTCACCCCCCCACTTT NA NA TRBJ1-6 TRBV4-1
CASSLRSSNQPQHF TGTGCCAGCAGTTTGAGGAGTAGCAATCAGCCCCAGCATTTT NA NA TRBJ1-5 TRBV28
CASSSDRDRDTQYF TGTGCCAGCAGTTCAGACAGGGATCGAGATACGCAGTATTTT TRBD1 NA TRBJ2-3 TRBV6-5
CATATGGVEQYF TGTGCCACCGCAACAGGGGGCGTCGAGCAGTACTTC TRBD1 NA TRBJ2-7 TRBV2
CASSQDLAKNIQYF TGTGCCAGCAGCCAAGACCTAGCCAAAAACATTCAGTACTTC NA few TRBJ2-4 TRBV14
CASSLWASGGNTGELFF TGTGCCAGCAGCTTATGGGCTAGCGGGGGGAACACCGGGGAGCTGTTTTTT TRBD2 once TRBJ2-2 TRBV7-2
CATSAGQAGGEKLFF TGTGCCACCAGTGCCGGACAGGCCGGCGGCGAAAAACTGTTTTTT TRBD1 NA TRBJ1-4 TRBV24-1
CASSQVSGRWGEQFF TGTGCCAGCAGCCAAGTTAGCGGGAGATGGGGTGAGCAGTTCTTC TRBD2 NA TRBJ2-1 TRBV3-1/TRBV3-2
CASSRAGSGNGYTF TGCGCCAGCAGTCGAGCCGGGAGTGGAAATGGCTACACCTTC NA once TRBJ1-2 TRBV4-1
CASSRANTEAFF TGTGCCAGTAGCAGGGCGAACACTGAAGCTTTCTTT NA once TRBJ1-1 TRBV19
CASSLEYSGNTIYF TGTGCCAGCAGCTTAGAATACTCTGGAAACACCATATATTTT NA NA TRBJ1-3 TRBV7-2
CASSPGSLAGGADEQFF TGCGCCAGCAGCCCAGGATCTCTAGCGGGAGGGGCCGATGAGCAGTTCTTC TRBD2 NA TRBJ2-1 TRBV4-1
CASSVAPQGSGSYLTGELFF TGTGCCAGCAGCGTAGCCCCCCAGGGTAGCGGGAGCTACCTCACCGGGGAGCTGTTTTTT TRBD2 NA TRBJ2-2 TRBV9
CASNSGLDEQYF TGTGCCTCAAATAGCGGGCTGGACGAGCAGTACTTC TRBD2 NA TRBJ2-7 TRBV30
CASSQATAGGGYTF TGTGCCAGCAGCCAAGCGACGGCGGGCGGTGGCTACACCTTC NA few TRBJ1-2 TRBV3-1/TRBV3-2
CASSGLALTKQFF TGTGCCAGCTCCGGACTAGCTCTAACTAAGCAGTTCTTC TRBD2 NA TRBJ2-1 TRBV12-3/TRBV12-4
CASKAGGRADTQYF TGTGCCAGCAAGGCGGGAGGAAGGGCAGATACGCAGTATTTT TRBD2 NA TRBJ2-3 TRBV6-6
CASSRWDRGNTKNQPQHF TGTGCCAGTAGCCGTTGGGACAGGGGAAATACTAAAAATCAGCCCCAGCATTTT TRBD1 NA TRBJ1-5 TRBV19
CSARDGLGSQPQHF TGCAGCGCCAGAGACGGCCTAGGGAGTCAGCCCCAGCATTTT NA NA TRBJ1-5 TRBV29-1
CASSDRRVNNSPLHF TGTGCCAGCAGTGATCGGAGGGTTAATAATTCACCCCTCCACTTT NA NA TRBJ1-6 TRBV2
CASSHSGSSYEQYF TGTGCCAGCAGCCATAGCGGGAGCTCCTACGAGCAGTACTTC TRBD2 few TRBJ2-7 TRBV4-2
CASRTWSEAFF TGTGCCAGTAGAACCTGGAGTGAAGCTTTCTTT NA NA TRBJ1-1 TRBV27